Presented here are 13 T cell receptor beta chains from one specimen sequenced in a study of cytomegalovirus exposure and HLA in healthy donors. The PCR contained 60 Vbeta and 13 Jbeta primers. Profiled with immunoSEQ multiplex PCR; TCRdb holds only in-frame clones, not every one. The sample consists of 60,000 to 70,000 clones, around 74% of them appearing once. The sample was PBMCs. The receptors were sampled from a male donor in good health and CMV-seropositive.

This clone was detected a few times. This chain uses TRBV7-2 with TRBJ1-5; 9 positions match TRBD1. V shed 8 bases, J shed 6 bases, and the junction held 8 bases outside the gene matches. The CDR3 has 14 residues. Germline values: CDR1 SGHTA, CDR2 FQGNSA. The CDR3 region is CASRPGQGFQPQHF. The CDR3 DNA sequence: TGTGCCAGCCGGCCAGGACAGGGGTTTCAGCCCCAGCATTTT. Based on the CDR3 plus reference TRBV7-2 and TRBJ1-5, the full variable domain is GAGVSQSPSNKVTEKGKDVELRCDPISGHTALYWYRQSLGQGLEFLIYFQGNSAPDKSGLPSDRFSAERTGGSVSTLTIQRTQQEDSAVYLCASRPGQGFQPQHFGDGTRLSIL.

The J gene is TRBJ2-2, the V gene TRBV9; D possibly corresponds to TRBD1 (6 bases). Per the germline V gene, CDR1 is SGDLS and CDR2 is YYNGEE. V lost 2 bases, J lost 6 bases, and 14 bases lay in between. The CDR3 covers 15 residues. The CDR3 reads CASSVSGVGAGELFF. The CDR3 DNA reads TGTGCCAGCAGCGTCTCAGGGGTTGGTGCCGGGGAGCTGTTTTTT.

The chain carries TRBV30 and TRBJ2-5; 7 nucleotides line up with TRBD1. Germline trimming cut 2 bases from V and 2 bases from J; bases unmatched to any gene: 8. CDR1 GTSNPN and CDR2 SVGIG come from the germline V gene (reference sequence). This CDR3 comprises 15 residues. In DNA form, the CDR3 reads TGTGCCTGGAGTTTCGGACAGGTCTATCAAGAGACCCAGTACTTC. Protein sequence: CAWSFGQVYQETQYF.

The chain is built from TRBV15 and TRBJ2-2; unclear D gene. Germline CDR1 and CDR2: LNHNV and YYDKDF (reference sequence). V was pared by 1 base and J by 1 base, with 7 bases between. This CDR3 has 15 residues. This chain's CDR3 is CATSRVEVNTGELFF. The CDR3 DNA sequence: TGTGCCACCAGCAGAGTAGAGGTGAACACCGGGGAGCTGTTTTTT.

This clone occurred once. The V gene is TRBV28, the J gene TRBJ2-5; D perhaps matches TRBD1 (5 bases). CDR3 length equals 13 residues. Germline values: CDR1 MDHEN, CDR2 SYDVKM. Trimming pared 6 bases from V and 5 bases from J, leaving 13 bases between. This chain's CDR3 is CASRTVLRETQYF. CDR3 in DNA: TGTGCCAGCAGGACAGTGTTACGGGAGACCCAGTACTTC.

The V call is TRBV28, the J call TRBJ1-1; unclear D gene. V was clipped by 3 bases and J by 8 bases, with 10 bases between them. The CDR3 runs 12 residues. Germline V gives CDR1 MDHEN, CDR2 SYDVKM. The CDR3 sequence is CASSFGWAEAFF. CDR3 coding DNA: TGTGCCAGCAGTTTTGGGTGGGCCGAAGCTTTCTTT.

The chain is built from TRBV27 and TRBJ2-5; TRBD1 might be the D (6 bases). Per the germline V gene, CDR1 is MNHEY and CDR2 is SMNVEV (reference sequence). The CDR3 has 13 amino acids. V was pared by 4 bases and J by 4 bases, with 10 bases between. The CDR3, as DNA: TGTGCCAGCAGTTCTCAGGGGATAGAGACCCAGTACTTC. Translation: CASSSQGIETQYF.

The sample holds one count of this clone. The chain joins TRBV13 to TRBJ2-5, with no clear D. Germline CDR1 reads PRHDT; CDR2 reads FYEKMQ (reference sequence). The CDR3 consists of 14 residues. Trimming removed 3 bases from V and 4 bases from J, with 12 bases in between. DNA of the CDR3: TGTGCCAGCAGCTTTAGTAGCCCTGCAGAGACCCAGTACTTC. This sequence encodes CASSFSSPAETQYF.

This rearrangement joins TRBV7-2 to TRBJ1-4; a possible D gene is TRBD1 (6 bases). V lost 1 base, J lost 8 bases, and 14 bases lay in between. Germline lookup yields CDR1 SGHTA and CDR2 FQGNSA. The CDR3 is 15 residues long. CDR3 in amino acids: CASSLVGTQGEKLFF. The CDR3 region has the DNA TGTGCCAGCAGCTTAGTTGGGACCCAGGGGGAAAAACTGTTTTTT.

A remark on this clone: The junction differs from germline at one of its ends, possibly a read error. This chain links TRBV29-1 with TRBJ1-4; a weak D match, TRBD1 (5 bases). Looked up from germline, CDR1 is SQVTM and CDR2 is ANQGSEA. The CDR3 extends over 11 amino acids. The CDR3 sequence is CSVDRVGKLFF. CDR3 sequence (DNA): TGCAGCGTTGACAGGGTGGGAAAATTGTTTTTT.

This clone was detected a few times. This chain links TRBV4-3 with TRBJ2-1; 7 bases line up with TRBD1. This CDR3 has 14 amino acids. V shed 5 bases, J shed 10 bases, and the junction held 11 bases outside the gene matches. The germline V gene encodes CDR1 LGHNA and CDR2 YSLEER. CDR3 sequence reads: CASSEGAVIREQFF. CDR3 coding DNA: TGCGCCAGCAGCGAGGGGGCGGTGATAAGGGAGCAGTTCTTC.

The gene calls are TRBV18 and TRBJ2-5; 7 positions match TRBD1. The CDR3 extends over 15 amino acids. Germline lookup yields CDR1 KGHSH and CDR2 LQKENI. Unmatched junction bases numbered 4, after V lost 2 bases and J lost 1 base. The CDR3 sequence: CASSPGQATQETQYF. The CDR3 DNA is TGTGCCAGCTCACCAGGACAGGCGACCCAAGAGACCCAGTACTTC. The variable domain in full, completed from reference TRBV18 and TRBJ2-5, reads NAGVMQNPRHLVRRRGQEARLRCSPMKGHSHVYWYRQLPEEGLKFMVYLQKENIIDESGMPKERFSAEFPKEGPSILRIQQVVRGDSAAYFCASSPGQATQETQYFGPGTRLLVL.

J is TRBJ1-2 and V is TRBV5-1; D is unclear. Germline V gene sequence: CDR1 SGHRS, CDR2 YFSETQ. Trimming left V 0 bases short and J 6 bases short, with 6 bases between. CDR3 size: 12 residues. The CDR3 loop is CASSLGADGYTF. The CDR3 nucleotides read TGCGCCAGCAGCTTGGGAGCTGATGGCTACACCTTC. The complete variable domain, with remaining parts taken from reference TRBV5-1 and TRBJ1-2, reads KAGVTQTPRYLIKTRGQQVTLSCSPISGHRSVSWYQQTPGQGLQFLFEYFSETQRNKGNFPGRFSGRQFSNSRSEMNVSTLELGDSALYLCASSLGADGYTFGSGTRLTVV.